This record covers a single TCR beta chain. The data were taken from a study of control samples from healthy donors and cancer patients. The assay was immunoSEQ multiplex PCR, and TCRdb's table has in-frame clones only and misses some. This sample has over 90,000 clones, with around 90% found just once. The junction had 12 bases not matched to a gene; V was cut back by 2 bases and J by 6 bases. CDR3 length: 16 amino acids. Germline-derived CDR1 and CDR2 are SGHVS and FNYEAQ. The clonotype was recovered from a woman aged 18-30 years in good health. The rearrangement links TRBV7-6 to TRBJ2-7; 8 bases match TRBD2. Sequencing was performed on blood. The CDR3 is CASSLHRVSGSSEQYF. The CDR3 DNA is TGTGCCAGCAGCTTACACAGGGTGAGCGGGAGTAGCGAGCAGTACTTC.